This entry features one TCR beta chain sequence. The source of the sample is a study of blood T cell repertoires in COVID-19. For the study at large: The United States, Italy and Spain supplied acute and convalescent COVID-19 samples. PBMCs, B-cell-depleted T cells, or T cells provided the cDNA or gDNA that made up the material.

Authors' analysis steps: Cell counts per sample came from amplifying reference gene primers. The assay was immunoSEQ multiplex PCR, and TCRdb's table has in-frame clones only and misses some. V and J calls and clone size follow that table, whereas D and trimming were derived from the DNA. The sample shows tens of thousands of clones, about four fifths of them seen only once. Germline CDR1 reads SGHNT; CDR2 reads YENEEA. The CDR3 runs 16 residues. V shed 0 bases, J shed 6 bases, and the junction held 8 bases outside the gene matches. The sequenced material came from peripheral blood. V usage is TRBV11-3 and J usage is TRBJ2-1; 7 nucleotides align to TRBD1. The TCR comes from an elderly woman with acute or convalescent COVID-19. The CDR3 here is CASSLDEDRPANEQFF. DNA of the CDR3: TGTGCCAGCAGCTTAGACGAGGACAGGCCTGCCAATGAGCAGTTCTTC.